This section outlines one T cell receptor (beta chain) sequence together with its context. Assay: immunoSEQ multiplex PCR; the TCRdb copy retains only in-frame clones and omits some. The sample records fewer than 80,000 clones, about 96% being singletons. The data originate from a study of brain T cells in children with intractable seizures. Only cases whose brain tissue showed the highest T cell transcript signatures were sequenced. Before surgery, patients took at least one anti-epileptic drug. The sequences come from peripheral blood, collected at surgery. The TCR originated in a boy under two years old with focal cortical dysplasia and intractable seizures.

CDR3 sequence reads: CASSEPGQGGGNTIYF. The CDR3 nucleotides read TGTGCCAGCAGTGAACCGGGACAGGGTGGCGGAAACACCATATATTTT. The gene calls are TRBV2 and TRBJ1-3; 9 bases are a match to TRBD1. The CDR3 covers 16 residues. Germline-derived CDR1 and CDR2 are SNHLY and FYNNEI. Unmatched junction bases numbered 6, after V lost 2 bases and J lost 4 bases.